This T cell receptor beta chain was identified during a study of T cell responses to AZD1222 COVID-19 vaccine (TCRdb year 2021). Describing the broader study: Because spike-specific TCR depth and breadth did not differ between the two schedules, AZD1222 recipients who got a second dose at roughly 4 weeks were pooled with those who got a second dose at roughly 12 weeks. Trial participants were enrolled by age into subgroups of 18-55, 56-69 and 70-plus years, and around 150, 28 and 57 TCR-sequenced participants, respectively, were included in these subgroups. A total of more than 230 trial participants underwent TCR sequencing, of whom 207 had received two doses of AZD1222 and approximately 26 had received two doses of the MenACWY control vaccine. The paper as a whole reports these results and caveats: Most participants were white British and females outnumbered males, and the authors suggested that clonal diversity may have been underestimated. Reportedly, almost half of the unique spike-specific TCRs recognized epitopes lying outside the regions that are mutated in the B.1.351 and B.1.1.7 variants. No day 14 peak-response samples were available, so repertoires were characterized only after the peak T cell response. Conclusions about previously exposed vaccinees are limited because only six or seven AZD1222 recipients were SARS-CoV-2 seropositive at baseline. After two AZD1222 doses, spike-specific TCR breadth and depth were significantly higher than at day 0 and than in MenACWY recipients. In the small 56-69-year group, the increase in depth fell short of significance, most likely because of low power. The vaccine-associated CD4 TCRs covered the entire spike protein, and the dominant responses fell in regions 160-218 and 743-854.

This clone occurred a few times. Its cognate antigen has yet to be identified. Base quality data are lacking; no much larger clone is found one base away. What the time point label conveys for this sample: baseline before first vaccination. The vaccinee samples were drawn from two UK trials, COV001 and COV002, one of which was a single-blind randomized controlled phase 2/3 trial testing AZD1222 (ChAdOx1 nCoV-19) in healthy adults. Trial participant PBMC samples were collected at day 0 and day 28 after the second dose for TCRbeta chain sequencing. Sequences SGHRS (CDR1) and YFSETQ (CDR2) are obtained from the germline V gene. Counted from cysteine to phenylalanine, this CDR3 has 15 amino acids. The sequence is cut down to CDR3 DNA, 45 bases in frame from base 1. V was cut back by 4 bases and J by 4 bases, leaving a gap of 16 bases between them. The CDR3 regions of human TCRbeta chains were subjected to immunosequencing. The study's processing was this. TCRs in the repertoires were compared against a reference library of SARS-CoV-2-specific TCRs that had been generated with the MIRA antigen-specificity platform. Breadth meant the fraction of unique TCRs that were SARS-CoV-2-associated, whereas depth meant the fraction of total T cells that were SARS-CoV-2-associated. Using the MIRA data, each spike-specific TCR was mapped to the spike region that the TCR reacts to and placed in a CD4 or CD8 class. Log10-transformed breadth and depth values were compared by one-way ANOVA with Sidak's multiple comparisons tests. TCRdb carries this immuneACCESS record with in-frame sequences only. Its versions omit some clonotypes, under half of them owing to an unresolved V gene in the studies checked, with the rest unexplained. V, J and clone size are taken as reported in that table, and D and trimming were inferred from the DNA itself. The sample data list more than 150,000 clones, and around 89% of these were observed just once. The top ten clonotypes cover roughly 6% of the sample.

The chain was built from TRBV5-1 and TRBJ2-3; the D segment could be TRBD1, given 6 matching bases. The sequence came from an adult in good health. The sample here was peripheral blood, taken on day 0 of AZD1222 vaccination. The CDR3 reads CASSRRDTAPDTQYF. The nucleotide sequence is TGCGCCAGCAGCCGCCGGGACACAGCCCCAGATACGCAGTATTTT.